This T cell receptor beta chain derives from a study of cytomegalovirus exposure and HLA in healthy donors. General observations from the study: For TCR beta chains, V- and J-gene trimming was later linked to a missense DCLRE1C variant. A later examination showed that TCR association rates differed by HLA locus, with DRB1 most and HLA-C fewest.

Unmatched junction bases numbered 7, after V lost 1 base and J lost 5 bases. CDR3 length: 16 amino acids. Germline loops: CDR1 SNHLY, CDR2 FYNNEI. On this clone itself: The antigen remains undetermined.

PCR involved 60 Vbeta and 13 Jbeta primers. Generated by immunoSEQ multiplex PCR, the TCRdb table keeps only in-frame clones and is missing some. The table shows 150,000 to 200,000 clones, with 77% occurring only once. The rearrangement uses TRBV2 and TRBJ2-2, with TRBD2 identical over 7 bases. The sample consisted of PBMCs. This TCR was sampled from a woman aged 55-70 years in good health and CMV-seropositive. The CDR3 DNA is TGTGCCAGCAGTGAAGTGGGGGGGGGTGGTACCGGGGAGCTGTTTTTT. Its translation is CASSEVGGGGTGELFF.